The 26 T cell receptor beta chains in this list originate from one sample, sequenced in a study of cytomegalovirus exposure and HLA in healthy donors. Researchers ran the PCR with 60 Vbeta and 13 Jbeta primers. Clones were sequenced by immunoSEQ multiplex PCR, and TCRdb holds only the in-frame ones, with some missing. Of about 160,000 clones listed, roughly 87% are singletons. Sample: PBMCs. The origin of the receptors is a girl aged 10 to 17 in good health and CMV-seropositive.

This chain's CDR3 is CAIPDITNEKLFF. Written as DNA, the CDR3 is TGTGCCATCCCCGACATTACTAATGAAAAACTGTTTTTT. The V and J genes are TRBV28 and TRBJ1-4; D gene unclear. Trimming removed 10 bases from V and 2 bases from J, with 11 bases in between. Germline V gene sequence: CDR1 MDHEN, CDR2 SYDVKM. This CDR3 is 13 amino acids long.

The chain recombines TRBV27 with TRBJ2-7; D is undetermined. V was cut by 0 bases and J by 5 bases, with 8 bases left in between. The CDR3 totals 13 residues. CDR1 and CDR2 from the germline V gene are MNHEY and SMNVEV (reference sequence). CDR3 bases: TGTGCCAGCAGTTTATCGTCGGGTAACGAGCAGTACTTC. This translates into CASSLSSGNEQYF.

The chain links TRBV7-3 to TRBJ1-2, with 8 bases identical to TRBD1. V was pared by 4 bases and J by 2 bases, with 3 bases of the junction left unmatched. Per germline, CDR1 SGHTA and CDR2 FQGTGA. The CDR3 sequence is 14 residues long. The CDR3 protein is CASSSRQGNYGYTF. The CDR3 DNA reads as TGTGCCAGCAGCTCTAGACAGGGGAACTATGGCTACACCTTC.

This clone has a single count. The gene calls are TRBV29-1 and TRBJ1-2; TRBD1 aligns across 9 bases. CDR1 is SQVTM and CDR2 is ANQGSEA in the germline V gene. CDR3 length equals 17 residues. Trimming removed 3 bases from V and 2 bases from J; junction bases left unmatched: 13. The CDR3 DNA sequence: TGCAGCGTTGAGTCCTCCGGGACAGGGCCCCTAAACTATGGCTACACCTTC. This sequence encodes CSVESSGTGPLNYGYTF.

About this clone: The junction shows a germline mismatch at one end, possibly a read error. This chain uses TRBV11-2 with TRBJ2-1; D might be TRBD2 (5 bases). The CDR3 spans 15 residues. Per the germline V gene, CDR1 is SGHAT and CDR2 is FQNNGV. The DNA for the CDR3 is TGTGCCAGCAACTTACGGGGAAGGGCGAACAATGAGCAGTTCTTC. Its protein product is CASNLRGRANNEQFF.

This clone was seen once. The V call is TRBV15, the J call TRBJ1-5, with 8 bases that match TRBD1. The CDR3 has 15 amino acids. CDR1 and CDR2 (germline): LNHNV, YYDKDF (reference sequence). V shed 5 bases and J 4 bases; nucleotides not matched to a gene: 7. The CDR3 here is CATSLQGAGNQPQHF. The CDR3 bases are TGTGCCACCAGCCTGCAGGGGGCAGGGAATCAGCCCCAGCATTTT.

The V and J genes are TRBV4-1 and TRBJ1-1; unclear D gene. With 2 bases removed from V and 0 bases from J, the gap between germline ends came to 13 bases. CDR1 is MGHRA, CDR2 YSYEKL, per germline. CDR3 length equals 16 residues. The DNA of the CDR3 is TGCGCCAGCAGCCAATCCGGGAGTGGGATGAACACTGAAGCTTTCTTT. Encoded protein: CASSQSGSGMNTEAFF.

The chain has TRBV30 and TRBJ2-7; a possible D gene is TRBD1 (6 bases). The ends were cut back, 1 base at V and 1 base at J, with 11 bases in the middle. Germline values: CDR1 GTSNPN, CDR2 SVGIG (reference sequence). This CDR3 region has 14 residues. CDR3: CAWSAGQLSYEQYF. The CDR3 DNA reads TGTGCCTGGAGTGCCGGACAGCTATCCTACGAGCAGTACTTC.

This chain connects TRBV28 to TRBJ2-7, with D possibly being TRBD2 (7 bases). Deletions cut 3 bases from V and 6 bases from J, with 18 bases between. CDR1 MDHEN and CDR2 SYDVKM come from the germline V gene. There are 15 residues in the CDR3. In DNA, the CDR3 is TGTGCCAGCAGTTTGCACGGGGGGCGGATGGGCGAGCAGTACTTC. It specifies CASSLHGGRMGEQYF. The variable domain in full, with the rest retrieved from reference TRBV28 and TRBJ2-7, is DVKVTQSSRYLVKRTGEKVFLECVQDMDHENMFWYRQDPGLGLRLIYFSYDVKMKEKGDIPEGYSVSREKKERFSLILESASTNQTSMYLCASSLHGGRMGEQYFGPGTRLTVT.

CDR3 region: CASTRGLAVRDTQYF. Written as DNA, the CDR3 is TGTGCCAGCACCCGAGGACTAGCAGTCCGGGATACGCAGTATTTT. The rearrangement uses TRBV6-5 and TRBJ2-3; 8 positions match TRBD2. V was clipped by 7 bases and J by 6 bases; unmatched bases: 12. Germline lookup yields CDR1 MNHEY and CDR2 SVGAGI. The CDR3 covers 15 residues.

The V gene is TRBV30, the J gene TRBJ2-7, with 8 bases that match TRBD2. Trimming took 4 bases from V and 2 from J; bases not matched to a gene: 7. CDR1 GTSNPN and CDR2 SVGIG come from the germline V gene (reference sequence). The CDR3 covers 14 residues. The CDR3 sequence: CAWIRLAGTYEQYF. The CDR3 region has the DNA TGTGCCTGGATACGGCTAGCGGGTACCTACGAGCAGTACTTC.

The J gene is TRBJ2-4, the V gene TRBV6-5; the D is unclear. This CDR3 spans 14 amino acids. The V end lost 0 bases, the J end lost 3 bases, and 6 bases lay between the germline ends. Germline CDR1 reads MNHEY; CDR2 reads SVGAGI. The CDR3 loop reads CASSYSYGKNIQYF. DNA for the CDR3: TGTGCCAGCAGTTACTCTTACGGCAAAAACATTCAGTACTTC.

The chain is built from TRBV5-1 and TRBJ2-2; possibly TRBD2 for D (6 bases). CDR1 and CDR2 from the germline V gene are SGHRS and YFSETQ. The ends were cut back, 1 base at V and 1 base at J, with 8 bases in the middle. The CDR3 spans 15 residues. The CDR3 DNA reads TGCGCCAGCAGCTTGTCAGCGGGGAACACCGGGGAGCTGTTTTTT. It encodes CASSLSAGNTGELFF.

The V and J genes are TRBV27 and TRBJ1-2; 7 bases map to TRBD1. Losses at the gene ends were 4 bases for V and 2 bases for J; bases not matched to a gene: 4. Germline V gene lookup returns CDR1 MNHEY and CDR2 SMNVEV (reference sequence). The CDR3 length is 14 residues. The CDR3 reads CASSSDRKNYGYTF. Here the CDR3 DNA reads TGTGCCAGCAGTTCGGACAGGAAAAACTATGGCTACACCTTC.

This clone was counted between two and nine times. The rearrangement links TRBV6-6 to TRBJ1-5; possibly TRBD1 for D (5 bases). Germline-derived CDR1 and CDR2 are MNHNY and SVGAGI (reference sequence). The CDR3 covers 14 residues. V lost 7 bases to trimming and J lost 5 bases, with 15 bases between them. The CDR3 region is CASNGGGFDQPQHF. The CDR3 DNA follows: TGTGCCAGCAACGGGGGGGGGTTCGATCAGCCCCAGCATTTT.

V gene TRBV5-5 combines with J gene TRBJ2-4; a possible D gene is TRBD2 (5 bases). Deletions cut 2 bases from V and 3 bases from J, with 9 bases between. The CDR3 contains 14 residues. Germline V gives CDR1 SGHKS, CDR2 YYEKEE (reference sequence). The CDR3 sequence is CASSLPSGKNIQYF. The CDR3 DNA is TGTGCCAGCAGCTTACCCAGCGGCAAAAACATTCAGTACTTC.

This clone showed up just a few times. V is TRBV9 and J is TRBJ2-5; 10 bases align to TRBD1. The better agreement between TRBJ2-7 and the DNA end casts doubt on the J call. In germline, CDR1 is SGDLS, CDR2 YYNGEE. The CDR3 loop spans 14 amino acids. The CDR3 bases are TGTGCCAGTAATCCCGGACAGGGGGACTACGAGCAGTACTTC. As protein: CASNPGQGDYEQYF.

The gene calls are TRBV29-1 and TRBJ2-7; TRBD1 is a possible D gene (6 bases). There are 13 residues in the CDR3. V lost 7 bases and J lost 1, with 14 bases in between. Germline-derived CDR1 and CDR2 are SQVTM and ANQGSEA. The CDR3 loop reads CSAFEDRSYEQYF. The CDR3 nucleotides read TGCAGCGCCTTTGAGGACAGATCCTACGAGCAGTACTTC.

This CDR3 reads CASSLAGGSHEQFF. CDR3 DNA sequence: TGTGCCAGCAGCTTAGCGGGGGGTTCCCATGAGCAGTTCTTC. This chain uses TRBV11-3 with TRBJ2-1, with 7 bases identical to TRBD2. V lost 1 base to trimming and J lost 8 bases; unmatched junction nucleotides: 5. Germline assignment: CDR1 SGHNT and CDR2 YENEEA. This CDR3 comprises 14 residues.

The rearrangement joins TRBV7-2 to TRBJ2-2; D perhaps matches TRBD2 (6 bases). The CDR3 has 17 residues. V gave up 6 bases and J gave up 1 base, with 18 bases separating them. From germline, CDR1 is SGHTA and CDR2 FQGNSA. The CDR3 here is CASRRTSGDLNTGELFF. CDR3 nucleotides: TGTGCCAGCAGACGAACTTCGGGGGACCTGAACACCGGGGAGCTGTTTTTT.

The chain couples TRBV6-5 to TRBJ1-1; D may be TRBD1 (6 bases). This CDR3 contains 15 residues. Per the germline V gene, CDR1 is MNHEY and CDR2 is SVGAGI. The V gene lost 2 bases and the J gene lost 2 bases, with 12 bases spanning the gap. CDR3 amino acids: CASSYGRGDNTEAFF. The CDR3, as DNA: TGTGCCAGCAGTTACGGGAGGGGGGATAACACTGAAGCTTTCTTT.

This chain joins TRBV11-2 and TRBJ1-1; maybe TRBD1 (6 bases). With 0 bases removed from V and 6 bases from J, the gap between germline ends came to 14 bases. The CDR3 runs 15 residues. Germline V gives CDR1 SGHAT, CDR2 FQNNGV. The CDR3 protein is CASSLDRGDKAEAFF. CDR3 coding DNA: TGTGCCAGCAGCTTAGATCGAGGGGACAAAGCTGAAGCTTTCTTT.

The chain is built from TRBV5-4 and TRBJ2-1; TRBD2 matches at 8 bases. This CDR3 is built from 16 residues. Germline V gene lookup returns CDR1 SGHNT and CDR2 YYREEE (reference sequence). J lost 1 base, V lost 2 bases, and 5 bases had no gene match. Written as DNA, the CDR3 is TGTGCCAGCAGCTTTAGCGGGAATGGGTCCTACAATGAGCAGTTCTTC. Translating it yields CASSFSGNGSYNEQFF.

This clone was counted a few times. The chain combines TRBV5-1 with TRBJ1-1, with no clear D. Germline V gives CDR1 SGHRS, CDR2 YFSETQ. This CDR3 is 14 amino acids long. The ends were cut back, 4 bases at V and 1 base at J, with 11 bases in the middle. The CDR3 DNA sequence: TGCGCCAGCAGCCCCCCGGCGGGGAACACTGAAGCTTTCTTT. Its protein is CASSPPAGNTEAFF.

The chain joins TRBV28 to TRBJ2-7; the D is unclear. The germline V and J ends were trimmed by 3 bases and 2 bases, with 17 bases remaining between them. Per the germline V gene, CDR1 is MDHEN and CDR2 is SYDVKM. The CDR3 length is 16 residues. CDR3 amino acids: CASSFTEASHTYEQYF. As DNA, the CDR3 is TGTGCCAGCAGTTTTACGGAAGCTAGTCATACCTACGAGCAGTACTTC. The full variable domain, with the rest looked up from reference TRBV28 and TRBJ2-7, is DVKVTQSSRYLVKRTGEKVFLECVQDMDHENMFWYRQDPGLGLRLIYFSYDVKMKEKGDIPEGYSVSREKKERFSLILESASTNQTSMYLCASSFTEASHTYEQYFGPGTRLTVT.

The J gene is TRBJ2-5, the V gene TRBV7-6; 11 nucleotides line up with TRBD2. The CDR3 spans 15 residues. Germline CDR1 reads SGHVS; CDR2 reads FNYEAQ. V gave up 4 bases and J gave up 5 bases; unmatched junction bases: 6. CDR3 bases: TGTGCCAGCAGCTCAAATAGCGGGAGGGCCGAGACCCAGTACTTC. Its translation is CASSSNSGRAETQYF.